Following are 18 T cell receptor beta chains from one sample sequenced in a study of blood T cell repertoires in COVID-19. Sequencing used immunoSEQ multiplex PCR; TCRdb keeps in-frame clones, though not all of them. The repertoire holds some 300,000 clones, with 80% to 90% as singletons. The sample consisted of peripheral blood. The receptors derive from a woman aged 50 to 60 with COVID-19, enrolled during active disease.

This chain connects TRBV19 to TRBJ1-4; 10 nucleotides agree with TRBD1. CDR3 length equals 15 residues. V lost 3 bases and J lost 4; bases outside the gene matches: 2. Germline CDR1 LNHDA, CDR2 SQIVND (reference sequence). Written as DNA, the CDR3 is TGTGCCAGTAGTATGCGGACAGGGGGTAATGAAAAACTGTTTTTT. It encodes CASSMRTGGNEKLFF.

The CDR3 DNA sequence: TGTGCCAGCAGCCCAAACCCTACTAGCGGGCGCGGGCCCTACAATGAGCAGTTCTTC. Translation gives CASSPNPTSGRGPYNEQFF. This chain uses TRBV3-1 (or the pseudogene TRBV3-2) with TRBJ2-1; 9 bases align to TRBD2. Per germline, CDR1 LGHDT and CDR2 YNNKEL (reference sequence). The CDR3 sequence is 19 residues long. Trimming cost V 4 bases and J 2 bases; bases outside gene matches: 15.

The chain joins TRBV30 to TRBJ1-5; 7 bases fit TRBD1. There are 15 residues in the CDR3. Germline CDR1 reads GTSNPN; CDR2 reads SVGIG (reference sequence). The V gene end was trimmed by 1 base and the J gene end by 1 base; junction bases not matched to a gene: 4. CDR3 residues: CAWSAPGQSNQPQHF. The CDR3 DNA reads TGTGCCTGGAGTGCTCCGGGACAGAGCAATCAGCCCCAGCATTTT.

This chain connects TRBV2 to TRBJ2-4; the match to TRBD1 covers 9 bases. The V gene end was trimmed by 10 bases and the J gene end by 5 bases; junction bases not matched to a gene: 12. The CDR3 is 15 amino acids. CDR1 is SNHLY, CDR2 FYNNEI, per germline. CDR3 protein: CATLGQGLSENIQYF. The CDR3 bases are TGTGCCACCCTGGGACAGGGATTATCCGAAAACATTCAGTACTTC. The entire variable domain, with the rest obtained from reference TRBV2 and TRBJ2-4, is as follows: EPEVTQTPSHQVTQMGQEVILRCVPISNHLYFYWYRQILGQKVEFLVSFYNNEISEKSEIFDDQFSVERPDGSNFTLKIRSTKLEDSAMYFCATLGQGLSENIQYFGAGTRLSVL.

V gene TRBV6-1 combines with J gene TRBJ2-3, with a weak D call TRBD2 (5 bases). V lost 3 bases to trimming and J lost 0 bases, with 10 bases between them. The CDR3 covers 15 residues. Germline V gene lookup returns CDR1 MNHNS and CDR2 SASEGT. The DNA of the CDR3 is TGTGCCAGCAGTGAGAGCGGATATAGCACAGATACGCAGTATTTT. It translates to CASSESGYSTDTQYF.

This chain links TRBV6-5 with TRBJ1-2; D is possibly TRBD1 (5 bases). Germline CDR1 MNHEY, CDR2 SVGAGI. This CDR3 is built from 15 residues. V shed 0 bases and J shed 6 bases, with 14 bases lying between them. In nucleotides, the CDR3 is TGTGCCAGCAGTTACTCCACTTCCGGGACTAATGGCTACACCTTC. Its protein is CASSYSTSGTNGYTF.

The chain recombines TRBV7-6 with TRBJ2-1; 7 nucleotides align to TRBD2. This CDR3 is 20 amino acids long. Germline V gives CDR1 SGHVS, CDR2 FNYEAQ. V was pared by 5 bases and J by 1 base, with 20 bases of the junction left unmatched. The CDR3 spells CASSPHPGGSGPRSYNEQFF. The CDR3 coding sequence is TGTGCCAGCAGCCCCCACCCGGGCGGGAGTGGACCTCGGTCCTACAATGAGCAGTTCTTC.

CDR3 sequence: CASSIDSGLTEAFF. Here the CDR3 DNA reads TGTGCCAGTAGTATAGACAGTGGACTCACTGAAGCTTTCTTT. This chain connects TRBV19 to TRBJ1-1; D remains ambiguous. This CDR3 spans 14 amino acids. With 0 bases removed from V and 4 bases from J, the gap between germline ends came to 9 bases. CDR1 is LNHDA, CDR2 SQIVND, per germline (reference sequence).

The chain carries TRBV5-4 and TRBJ2-2, with 8 bases identical to TRBD2. The J segment lost 3 bases and the V segment lost 4 bases, leaving 8 bases of the junction unmatched. CDR3 length: 16 amino acids. CDR1 SGHNT and CDR2 YYREEE come from the germline V gene (reference sequence). The CDR3 bases are TGTGCCAGCAGCCCGGCGAGCGGGAGATACACCGGGGAGCTGTTTTTT. Encoded protein: CASSPASGRYTGELFF. The variable domain in full, with the rest retrieved from reference TRBV5-4 and TRBJ2-2, is ETGVTQSPTHLIKTRGQQVTLRCSSQSGHNTVSWYQQALGQGPQFIFQYYREEENGRGNFPPRFSGLQFPNYSSELNVNALELDDSALYLCASSPASGRYTGELFFGEGSRLTVL.

This clone was seen once. The chain joins TRBV11-3 to TRBJ2-7; TRBD2 matches at 10 bases. The CDR3 extends over 14 amino acids. Unmatched junction bases numbered 1, after V lost 1 base and J lost 4 bases. Germline V gene sequence: CDR1 SGHNT, CDR2 YENEEA. CDR3: CASSLASGGYEQYF. DNA for the CDR3: TGTGCCAGCAGCTTAGCTAGCGGGGGTTACGAGCAGTACTTC.

CDR3 protein: CASSPSTSGAPNEQFF. CDR3 coding DNA: TGTGCCAGCAGTCCCTCGACTAGCGGGGCTCCAAATGAGCAGTTCTTC. The chain couples TRBV2 to TRBJ2-1, with 11 bases lining up with TRBD2. CDR1 is SNHLY, CDR2 FYNNEI, per germline. This CDR3 is built from 16 residues. The V segment lost 5 bases and the J segment 7 bases; nucleotides outside the gene matches: 10.

This chain uses TRBV4-2 with TRBJ2-7; TRBD2 matches 10 bases. Germline V gives CDR1 LGHNA, CDR2 YNFKEQ. The CDR3 is 20 residues long. Losses at the gene ends were 0 bases for V and 2 bases for J; bases not matched to a gene: 16. The CDR3 is CASSQDLGGRLAGGPYEQYF. The DNA of the CDR3 is TGTGCCAGCAGCCAAGATTTGGGGGGGCGACTAGCGGGCGGTCCCTACGAGCAGTACTTC.

The rearrangement joins TRBV6-5 to TRBJ1-5; weak D call: TRBD1 (6 bases). CDR1 is MNHEY and CDR2 is SVGAGI in the germline V gene. V was shortened by 5 bases and J by 6 bases, with 14 bases between the two germline ends. The CDR3 is made up of 14 amino acids. Here the CDR3 DNA reads TGTGCCAGCAGTAACGGGGTGGGGGCTCAGCCCCAGCATTTT. This encodes CASSNGVGAQPQHF.

The chain employs TRBV7-2 and TRBJ1-5; tentatively, D is TRBD1 (6 bases). Trimming removed 4 bases at V and 4 bases at J, with 14 bases between. This CDR3 has 15 residues. Germline CDR1 is SGHTA and CDR2 is FQGNSA. The CDR3 region is CASSSQWGPNQPQHF. DNA of the CDR3: TGTGCCAGCAGCTCTCAGTGGGGGCCTAATCAGCCCCAGCATTTT.

CDR3 in amino acids: CASSQMDGRGHEQYF. The CDR3 DNA reads TGTGCCAGCAGTCAAATGGATGGCAGGGGGCACGAGCAGTACTTC. This chain uses TRBV2 with TRBJ2-7, with TRBD1 matching 8 bases. The V and J ends lost 5 bases and 5 bases, in that order; junction bases with no gene match: 11. This CDR3 has 15 residues. Germline V gene sequence: CDR1 SNHLY, CDR2 FYNNEI.

The chain joins TRBV2 to TRBJ2-5; D not certain. This CDR3 has 13 residues. Between the trimmed V and J ends, which lost 4 bases and 2 bases, there was a span of 8 bases. Germline V gives CDR1 SNHLY, CDR2 FYNNEI. The CDR3 loop reads CASSGRWQETQYF. DNA for the CDR3: TGTGCCAGCAGTGGCAGATGGCAAGAGACCCAGTACTTC.

The rearrangement links TRBV19 to TRBJ1-3; TRBD1 is a possible D gene (5 bases). Germline CDR1 LNHDA, CDR2 SQIVND (reference sequence). The CDR3 runs 14 residues. Trimming left V 6 bases short and J 0 bases short, with 9 bases between. The CDR3 nucleotides read TGTGCCAGTAGACCAGGGTCCTCTGGAAACACCATATATTTT. It specifies CASRPGSSGNTIYF.

The chain carries TRBV29-1 and TRBJ2-6, with 8 positions matching TRBD1. Germline V gene sequence: CDR1 SQVTM, CDR2 ANQGSEA. The V gene end was trimmed by 0 bases and the J gene end by 2 bases; junction bases not matched to a gene: 6. The CDR3 has 17 amino acids. As DNA, the CDR3 is TGCAGCGTTGAAGATTTTGGGACAGGAACTGGGGCCAACGTCCTGACTTTC. As protein: CSVEDFGTGTGANVLTF.